A selection of T cell receptor beta chains follows, all from one sample in a study of monozygotic twins with inflammatory bowel disease. TCRdb reprocessed the 5' RACE reads; each CDR3 protein has one entry and no DNA is given. This repertoire includes 200,000 to 250,000 distinct CDR3 sequences. The sequenced material came from blood. These receptors all come from a human donor with ulcerative colitis or Crohn's disease, or a healthy co-twin of an affected twin (not recorded which). The CDR3 runs from the conserved cysteine through the conserved F or W. The order of the fields is J gene, V gene, CDR3 protein.

TRBJ1-2 | TRBV13 | CASSEGQQLGGYGYTF
TRBJ2-1 | TRBV20-1 | CSAPVSGRQYNEQFF
TRBJ2-1 | TRBV7-9 | CASSLALTGEDEQFF
TRBJ2-5 | TRBV29-1 | CSVGTGTKKETQYF
TRBJ2-3 | TRBV7-2 | CASSLARGRLTDTQYF
TRBJ2-1 | TRBV3-1 | CASSHVGGYEQVF
TRBJ1-1 | TRBV7-6 | CASSLDYIPKYTEAFF
TRBJ1-1 | TRBV24-1 | CATSDPQSEAFF
TRBJ1-1 | TRBV11-2 | CASSLAITEAFF
TRBJ2-7 | TRBV10-3 | CAISEKGLGYEQYF
TRBJ1-1 | TRBV5-1 | CASSPTNRGSAEAFF
TRBJ1-5 | TRBV28 | CASRSQPTARGPQHF
TRBJ1-2 | TRBV27 | CASTPGGSNNYGYTF
TRBJ2-4 | TRBV6-5 | CASSYGGTGGANIQYF